The 27 T cell receptor beta chains given below trace back to one sample, sequenced in a study of cytomegalovirus exposure and HLA in healthy donors. 13 Jbeta primers and 60 Vbeta primers were used for the PCR. This table comes from immunoSEQ multiplex PCR, and its TCRdb copy is limited to in-frame clones, with some not included. The repertoire consists of almost 65,000 clones, with roughly 73% occurring once and the leading ten covering 4% to 5.5%. Sequenced input: PBMCs. These receptors came from a male donor in good health and CMV-seropositive.

This clone was detected a few times. This chain connects TRBV7-3 to TRBJ1-2; weak D call: TRBD1 (5 bases). V lost 8 bases to trimming and J lost 3 bases, with 13 bases between them. The germline V gene has CDR1 SGHTA and CDR2 FQGTGA. This CDR3 is 13 amino acids long. The CDR3 reads CASGRGGDYGYTF. CDR3 coding DNA: TGTGCCAGCGGTCGGGGGGGAGACTATGGCTACACCTTC.

The chain combines TRBV21-1 with TRBJ1-6. TRBV21-1 is tagged as a pseudogene. CDR3 length: 17 residues. The CDR3 bases are TGTGCCAGCAGCAAAGCTCGGGGAAGCTCCTATAATTCACCCCTCCACTTT. Translating gives CASSKARGSSYNSPLHF.

The chain links TRBV7-6 to TRBJ2-3, with 13 bases that match TRBD2. Germline CDR1 SGHVS, CDR2 FNYEAQ. CDR3 length: 13 amino acids. The V and J ends lost 8 bases and 9 bases, in that order; junction bases with no gene match: 5. The CDR3 here is CASGGTSGVTQYF. CDR3 nucleotides: TGTGCCAGCGGAGGGACTAGCGGGGTCACGCAGTATTTT.

The CDR3 DNA is TGTGCCAGCAGCAAGGGGACAGGGGCGCACACTGAAGCTTTCTTT. As protein: CASSKGTGAHTEAFF. This chain uses TRBV7-6 with TRBJ1-1; 10 nucleotides match TRBD1. CDR3 length: 15 amino acids. Germline V gene sequence: CDR1 SGHVS, CDR2 FNYEAQ. The junction had 6 bases not matched to a gene; V was cut back by 5 bases and J by 3 bases.

The rearrangement links TRBV7-2 to TRBJ2-7; D remains ambiguous. Trimming pared 1 base from V and 3 bases from J, leaving 4 bases between. Germline lookup yields CDR1 SGHTA and CDR2 FQGNSA. The CDR3 has 12 amino acids. CDR3: CASSLDFYEQYF. CDR3 coding DNA: TGTGCCAGCAGCTTAGACTTCTACGAGCAGTACTTC.

The genes are TRBV4-2 and TRBJ2-3; 8 nucleotides align to TRBD2. The V gene end was trimmed by 6 bases and the J gene end by 4 bases; junction bases not matched to a gene: 15. Germline V gene sequence: CDR1 LGHNA, CDR2 YNFKEQ. The CDR3 totals 17 residues. The CDR3 DNA reads as TGTGCCAGCAGACGATACGAGAGCGGGGGCAATGCAGATACGCAGTATTTT. Its protein is CASRRYESGGNADTQYF.

This clone was detected once. V gene TRBV7-9 combines with J gene TRBJ2-7; 10 bases align to TRBD2. Germline-derived CDR1 and CDR2 are SEHNR and FQNEAQ (reference sequence). CDR3 size: 14 residues. The V segment lost 4 bases and the J segment 5 bases; nucleotides outside the gene matches: 5. The DNA of the CDR3 is TGTGCCAGCAGCTCAAGCGGGGGGGCCGACGAGCAGTACTTC. This sequence encodes CASSSSGGADEQYF.

The chain couples TRBV6-1 to TRBJ2-1; 9 nucleotides line up with TRBD2. After removal of 2 bases from V and 6 bases from J, the junction contained 5 bases not matched to a gene. The CDR3 consists of 15 residues. Looked up from germline, CDR1 is MNHNS and CDR2 is SASEGT. CDR3 bases: TGTGCCAGCAGTGAAATGGCGGGGGGGATCAATGAGCAGTTCTTC. This sequence encodes CASSEMAGGINEQFF.

The rearrangement uses TRBV4-2 and TRBJ2-1; the D gene is possibly TRBD2 (7 bases). This CDR3 comprises 14 residues. V was pared by 3 bases and J by 7 bases, with 13 bases between. Germline lookup yields CDR1 LGHNA and CDR2 YNFKEQ. The CDR3 coding sequence is TGTGCCAGCAGCCACCGGGGGGCCGGTAATGAGCAGTTCTTC. Protein sequence: CASSHRGAGNEQFF.

This clone was detected only once. The chain recombines TRBV11-1 with TRBJ1-1; weak D call: TRBD1 (6 bases). CDR1 and CDR2 from the germline V gene are SGHAT and FQDESV (reference sequence). CDR3 size: 16 residues. V dropped 2 bases and J dropped 1 base, with 14 bases sitting between them. The CDR3 protein is CASSLRGGASNTEAFF. CDR3 nucleotides: TGTGCCAGCAGCTTAAGGGGGGGGGCTTCGAACACTGAAGCTTTCTTT.

The chain has TRBV30 and TRBJ2-5, with 9 bases aligning to TRBD2. Trimming cost V 5 bases and J 5 bases; bases outside gene matches: 9. The CDR3 covers 14 residues. CDR1 GTSNPN and CDR2 SVGIG come from the germline V gene (reference sequence). The CDR3 reads CAWGSGGPWETQYF. CDR3 DNA sequence: TGTGCCTGGGGTAGCGGGGGCCCCTGGGAGACCCAGTACTTC.

The chain employs TRBV7-7 and TRBJ2-1; the match to TRBD2 covers 16 bases. V shed 4 bases, J shed 0 bases, and the junction held 6 bases outside the gene matches. In germline, CDR1 is SSHAT, CDR2 FNYEAQ (reference sequence). The CDR3 spans 19 residues. In DNA form, the CDR3 reads TGTGCCAGCAGCTCGGGACTAGCGGGGGGGTCGAGCTCCTACAATGAGCAGTTCTTC. Encoded protein: CASSSGLAGGSSSYNEQFF.

The chain combines TRBV30 with TRBJ2-1; TRBD1 agrees at 7 bases. The CDR3 contains 15 residues. After removal of 8 bases from V and 4 bases from J, the junction contained 14 bases not matched to a gene. The germline V gene has CDR1 GTSNPN and CDR2 SVGIG (reference sequence). The CDR3 region has the DNA TGTGCCACTCCCCTAGGGGGACAGAAATACAATGAGCAGTTCTTC. Translating gives CATPLGGQKYNEQFF.

The rearrangement joins TRBV7-3 to TRBJ2-7, with a possible D match to TRBD2 (7 bases). The CDR3 is 14 amino acids. V was clipped by 1 base and J by 4 bases, with 11 bases between them. Per germline, CDR1 SGHTA and CDR2 FQGTGA. For the CDR3, the DNA is TGTGCCAGCAGCTTAAAGGGGGGGCAGTACGAGCAGTACTTC. This gives the protein CASSLKGGQYEQYF.

The rearrangement joins TRBV11-2 to TRBJ1-5; the D gene is possibly TRBD1 (5 bases). The CDR3 has 16 residues. Germline assignment: CDR1 SGHAT and CDR2 FQNNGV. V was pared by 1 base and J by 1 base, with 11 bases between. The CDR3 reads CASSLGDRRSNQPQHF. The CDR3, as DNA: TGTGCCAGCAGCTTAGGCGACAGAAGGAGCAATCAGCCCCAGCATTTT.

The gene calls are TRBV27 and TRBJ1-6, with 7 nucleotides matching TRBD1. With V trimmed by 8 bases and J by 7 bases, 8 bases remained unmatched. CDR1 is MNHEY and CDR2 is SMNVEV in the germline V gene (reference sequence). The CDR3 is 14 amino acids. CDR3 in DNA: TGTGCCAGCCAACCGACAGGGAGCAATTCACCCCTCCACTTT. Translation gives CASQPTGSNSPLHF.

The chain employs TRBV30 and TRBJ1-4; tentatively, D is TRBD1 (6 bases). The CDR3 has 12 amino acids. V gave up 3 bases and J gave up 7 bases, with 9 bases separating them. Germline lookup yields CDR1 GTSNPN and CDR2 SVGIG (reference sequence). CDR3 in DNA: TGTGCCTGGAGCCAGGGGAGTGAAAAACTGTTTTTT. Amino acids: CAWSQGSEKLFF.

V usage is TRBV19 and J usage is TRBJ2-7, with D possibly being TRBD1 (6 bases). V lost 6 bases to trimming and J lost 5 bases, with 11 bases between them. The CDR3 runs to 12 residues. The germline CDR1 and CDR2 sequences are LNHDA and SQIVND (reference sequence). The CDR3 coding sequence is TGTGCCAGTAGCAACAGGGTAAACGAGCAGTACTTC. Amino acids: CASSNRVNEQYF.

This clone has more than one count but fewer than ten. The J gene is TRBJ2-1, the V gene TRBV13, with a tentative D call TRBD2 (7 bases). The CDR3 has 16 amino acids. V lost 5 bases and J 6 bases, leaving 20 bases between the germline ends. Germline assignment: CDR1 PRHDT and CDR2 FYEKMQ (reference sequence). The CDR3 sequence is CASSPNRGASGNEQFF. The CDR3 DNA sequence: TGTGCCAGCAGCCCTAATCGGGGGGCCTCGGGCAATGAGCAGTTCTTC.

A few counts support this clone. The chain joins TRBV4-1 to TRBJ2-5; 11 nucleotides agree with TRBD2. CDR3 length: 16 amino acids. Trimming removed 0 bases from V and 7 bases from J; junction bases left unmatched: 7. Germline assignment: CDR1 MGHRA and CDR2 YSYEKL. The CDR3 protein is CASSQELAGAPGTQYF. The CDR3, as DNA: TGCGCCAGCAGCCAAGAACTAGCGGGGGCCCCAGGGACCCAGTACTTC.

CDR3 sequence (DNA): TGTGCCAGCAGTTTATCCCAGGGAGGGTATGGCTACACCTTC. The encoded protein is CASSLSQGGYGYTF. This sequence joins TRBV27 and TRBJ1-2; possible D gene TRBD1, 5 bases. Germline V CDR1 and CDR2: MNHEY, SMNVEV (reference sequence). Deletions cut 0 bases from V and 5 bases from J, with 10 bases between. The length of the CDR3 is 14 residues.

The chain joins TRBV5-8 to TRBJ1-5, with D perhaps TRBD1 (6 bases). Deletions cut 2 bases from V and 6 bases from J, with 15 bases between. Germline loops: CDR1 SGHTS, CDR2 YDEGEE. There are 15 residues in the CDR3. CDR3 nucleotide sequence: TGTGCCAGCAGCTTTGAGTACAGGGATAGTCAGCCCCAGCATTTT. Translation gives CASSFEYRDSQPQHF.

The V gene is TRBV27, the J gene TRBJ2-5; 7 bases are shared with TRBD2. Germline V gives CDR1 MNHEY, CDR2 SMNVEV (reference sequence). With 5 bases clipped from V and 7 bases from J, the junction kept 16 bases outside the gene matches. CDR3 length: 16 residues. CDR3 region: CASSPLLVAGVGTQYF. CDR3 bases: TGTGCCAGCAGTCCGCTCCTGGTTGCGGGGGTAGGGACCCAGTACTTC.

Concerning this clone: Relative to the germline gene, one junction end is altered; a read error may explain this. The CDR3 here is CASILGVNAEAFF. CDR3 nucleotide sequence: TGTGCCAGCATCCTCGGGGTGAACGCTGAAGCTTTCTTT. This chain connects TRBV7-2 to TRBJ1-1; D not resolved. The CDR3 loop spans 13 amino acids. Germline V gene lookup returns CDR1 SGHTA and CDR2 FQGNSA.

This rearrangement joins TRBV7-6 to TRBJ2-7, with D unclear. CDR3 length: 13 amino acids. Trimming removed 5 bases from V and 4 bases from J, with 12 bases in between. Germline loops: CDR1 SGHVS, CDR2 FNYEAQ. The CDR3, as DNA: TGTGCCAGCAGCCCCCGAGGTTTTTACGAGCAGTACTTC. Protein: CASSPRGFYEQYF.

Comments on this clone: Mismatch with germline at one junction end may stem from a read error. This chain links TRBV11-1 with TRBJ1-3; a possible D gene is TRBD1 (6 bases). Per germline, CDR1 SGHAT and CDR2 FQDESV (reference sequence). The CDR3 contains 10 residues. This CDR3 is CASSTRGAVF. CDR3 nucleotide sequence: TGTGCCAGCAGCACCCGGGGGGCCGTATTC.

This clone is a singleton in its sample. The rearrangement uses TRBV28 and TRBJ1-5, with D hard to call. Trimming left V 2 bases short and J 4 bases short, with 18 bases between. The CDR3 runs 17 residues. Germline CDR1 and CDR2: MDHEN and SYDVKM. As DNA, the CDR3 is TGTGCCAGCAGTTTAATGAGGGTGGAATCGGGAAATCAGCCCCAGCATTTT. Translated: CASSLMRVESGNQPQHF.